This entry concerns a single T cell receptor (beta chain). Additional DNA sequences in this sample encode the identical CDR3. The sample comes from a study of blood T cell repertoires in COVID-19. As for the study in general: Samples of COVID-19 (acute and convalescent) were obtained from the United States, Italy and Spain. PBMCs, B-cell-depleted T cells, or T cells were the source of the cDNA or gDNA that made up the material.

The CDR3 runs to 15 residues. Trimming cost V 1 base and J 6 bases; bases outside gene matches: 2. The germline V gene has CDR1 LNHDA and CDR2 SQIVND (reference sequence). Seattle enrolled patients during active infection and tracked them longitudinally. Authors' data handling: Cell counts per sample came from amplifying reference gene primers. TCRdb's table, derived via immunoSEQ multiplex PCR, lists solely in-frame clones and lacks some. The DNA was the basis for D and trimming; V, J and clone size are from that table. The sample includes 350,000 to 500,000 clones, 70% to 90% of them seen just once.

Sequencing was done on a sample of peripheral blood. This chain links TRBV19 with TRBJ2-1; 11 nucleotides agree with TRBD2. The TCR sequence derives from a man younger than 35 with COVID-19, enrolled during active disease. The CDR3 loop is CASSIGLAGGNEQFF. The CDR3 nucleotides are TGTGCCAGTAGTATAGGGCTAGCGGGAGGCAATGAGCAGTTCTTC. Together with reference TRBV19 and TRBJ2-1, the CDR3 gives the full variable domain: DGGITQSPKYLFRKEGQNVTLSCEQNLNHDAMYWYRQDPGQGLRLIYYSQIVNDFQKGDIAEGYSVSREKKESFPLTVTSAQKNPTAFYLCASSIGLAGGNEQFFGPGTRLTVL.